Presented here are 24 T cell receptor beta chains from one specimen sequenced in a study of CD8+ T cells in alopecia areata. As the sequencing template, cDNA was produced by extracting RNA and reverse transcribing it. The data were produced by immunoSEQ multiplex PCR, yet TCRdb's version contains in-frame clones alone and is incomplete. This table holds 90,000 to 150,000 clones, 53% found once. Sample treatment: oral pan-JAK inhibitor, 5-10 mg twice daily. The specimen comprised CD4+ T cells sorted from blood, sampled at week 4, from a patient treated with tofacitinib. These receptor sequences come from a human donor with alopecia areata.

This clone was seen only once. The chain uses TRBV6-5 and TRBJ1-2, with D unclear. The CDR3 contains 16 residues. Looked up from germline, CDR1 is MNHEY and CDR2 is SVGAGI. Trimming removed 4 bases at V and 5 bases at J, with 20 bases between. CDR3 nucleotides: TGTGCCAGCAGTTCTCCGGCGCCTAGAAAAGGATATGGCTACACCTTC. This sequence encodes CASSSPAPRKGYGYTF.

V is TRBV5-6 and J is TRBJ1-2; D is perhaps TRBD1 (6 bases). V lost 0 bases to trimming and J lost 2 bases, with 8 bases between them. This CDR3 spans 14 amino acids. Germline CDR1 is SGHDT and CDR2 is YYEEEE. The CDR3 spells CASSLVGHNYGYTF. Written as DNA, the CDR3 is TGTGCCAGCAGCTTGGTGGGACACAACTATGGCTACACCTTC.

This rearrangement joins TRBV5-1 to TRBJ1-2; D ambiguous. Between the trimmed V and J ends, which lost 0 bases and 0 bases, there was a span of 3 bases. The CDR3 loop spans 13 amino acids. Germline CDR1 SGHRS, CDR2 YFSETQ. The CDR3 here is CASSLVTNYGYTF. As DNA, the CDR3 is TGCGCCAGCAGCTTGGTTACTAACTATGGCTACACCTTC.

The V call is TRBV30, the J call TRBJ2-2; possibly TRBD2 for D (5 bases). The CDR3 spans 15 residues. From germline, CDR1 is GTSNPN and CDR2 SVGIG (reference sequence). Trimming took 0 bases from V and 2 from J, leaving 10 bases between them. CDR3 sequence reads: CAWSVLGINTGELFF. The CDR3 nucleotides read TGTGCCTGGAGTGTACTAGGGATAAACACCGGGGAGCTGTTTTTT.

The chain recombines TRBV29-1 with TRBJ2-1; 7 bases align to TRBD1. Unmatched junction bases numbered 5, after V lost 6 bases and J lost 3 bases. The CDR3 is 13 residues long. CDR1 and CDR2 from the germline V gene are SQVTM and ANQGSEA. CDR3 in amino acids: CSVGQIIYNEQFF. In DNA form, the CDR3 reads TGCAGCGTGGGACAGATAATCTACAATGAGCAGTTCTTC.

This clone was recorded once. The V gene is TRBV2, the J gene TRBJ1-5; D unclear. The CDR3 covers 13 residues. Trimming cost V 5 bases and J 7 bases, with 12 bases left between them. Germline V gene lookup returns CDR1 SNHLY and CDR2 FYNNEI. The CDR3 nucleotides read TGTGCCAGCAGTCCGTTCATCGGACAGCCCCAGCATTTT. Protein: CASSPFIGQPQHF.

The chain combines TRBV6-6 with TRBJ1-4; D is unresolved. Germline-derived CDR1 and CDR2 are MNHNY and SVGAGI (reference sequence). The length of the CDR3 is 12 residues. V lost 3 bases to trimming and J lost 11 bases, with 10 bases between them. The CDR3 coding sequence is TGTGCCAGCAGTTATGAGGGCCGGAAACTGTTTTTT. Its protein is CASSYEGRKLFF.

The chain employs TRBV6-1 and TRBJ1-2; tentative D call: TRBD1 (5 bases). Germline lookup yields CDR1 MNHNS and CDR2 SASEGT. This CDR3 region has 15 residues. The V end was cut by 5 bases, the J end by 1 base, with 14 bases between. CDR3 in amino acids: CASSTPGMGNYGYTF. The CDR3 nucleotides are TGTGCCAGCAGTACCCCAGGGATGGGTAACTATGGCTACACCTTC.

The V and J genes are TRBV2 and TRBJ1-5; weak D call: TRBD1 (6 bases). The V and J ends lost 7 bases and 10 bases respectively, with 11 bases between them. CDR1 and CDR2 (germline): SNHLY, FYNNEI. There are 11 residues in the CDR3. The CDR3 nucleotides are TGTGCCAGCACAGTGACAGGCCCCCAGCATTTT. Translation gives CASTVTGPQHF.

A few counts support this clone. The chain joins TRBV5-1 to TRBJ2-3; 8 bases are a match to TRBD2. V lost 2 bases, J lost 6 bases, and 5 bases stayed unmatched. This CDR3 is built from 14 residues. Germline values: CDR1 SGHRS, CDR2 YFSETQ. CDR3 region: CASSLQRESDTQYF. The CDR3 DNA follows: TGCGCCAGCAGCTTACAGCGGGAGTCTGATACGCAGTATTTT.

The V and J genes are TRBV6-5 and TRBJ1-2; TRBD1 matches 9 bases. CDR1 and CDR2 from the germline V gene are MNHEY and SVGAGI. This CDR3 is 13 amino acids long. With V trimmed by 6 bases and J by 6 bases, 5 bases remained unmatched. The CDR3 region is CASSPDRGDGYTF. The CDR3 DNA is TGTGCCAGCAGCCCCGACAGGGGGGATGGCTACACCTTC.

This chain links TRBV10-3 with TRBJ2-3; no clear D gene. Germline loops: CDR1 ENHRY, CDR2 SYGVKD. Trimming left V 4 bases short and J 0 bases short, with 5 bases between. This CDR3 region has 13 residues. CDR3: CAISGRSTDTQYF. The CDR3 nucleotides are TGTGCCATCAGTGGTCGCAGCACAGATACGCAGTATTTT.

The CDR3: CASSHNTGELFF. The CDR3 coding sequence is TGTGCCAGCAGTCACAACACCGGGGAGCTGTTTTTT. J is TRBJ2-2 and V is TRBV5-6; D unresolved. Trimming took off 5 bases at V and 2 bases at J, with 4 bases between the two ends. Germline CDR1 is SGHDT and CDR2 is YYEEEE. This CDR3 region has 12 residues.

DNA for the CDR3: TGTGCCTGGAGAAGGGCGTCGGAGACCCAGTACTTC. Translated: CAWRRASETQYF. The chain links TRBV30 to TRBJ2-5; no firm D call. This CDR3 contains 12 residues. Germline values: CDR1 GTSNPN, CDR2 SVGIG (reference sequence). Between the trimmed V and J ends, which lost 3 bases and 5 bases, there was a span of 10 bases.

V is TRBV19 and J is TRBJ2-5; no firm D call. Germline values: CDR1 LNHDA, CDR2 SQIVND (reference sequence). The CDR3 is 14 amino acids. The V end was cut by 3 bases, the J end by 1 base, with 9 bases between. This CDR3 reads CASSIGGVQETQYF. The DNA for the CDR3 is TGTGCCAGTAGTATTGGTGGAGTCCAAGAGACCCAGTACTTC.

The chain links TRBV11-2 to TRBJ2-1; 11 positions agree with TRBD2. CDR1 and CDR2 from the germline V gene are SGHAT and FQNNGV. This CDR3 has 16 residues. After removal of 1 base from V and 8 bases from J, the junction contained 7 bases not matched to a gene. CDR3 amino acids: CASSLGLAGGLDEQFF. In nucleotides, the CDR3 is TGTGCCAGCAGCTTAGGCTTAGCGGGGGGGCTGGATGAGCAGTTCTTC.

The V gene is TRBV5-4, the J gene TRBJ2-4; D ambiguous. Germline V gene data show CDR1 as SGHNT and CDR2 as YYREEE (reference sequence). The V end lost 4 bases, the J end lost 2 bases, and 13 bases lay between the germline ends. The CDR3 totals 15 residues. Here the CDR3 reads CASSILPVPKNIQYF. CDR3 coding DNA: TGTGCCAGCAGCATTCTGCCCGTACCCAAAAACATTCAGTACTTC.

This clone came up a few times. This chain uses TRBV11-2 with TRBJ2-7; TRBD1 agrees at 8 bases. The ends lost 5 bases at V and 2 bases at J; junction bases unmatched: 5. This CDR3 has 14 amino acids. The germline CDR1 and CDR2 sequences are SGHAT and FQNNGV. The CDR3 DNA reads TGTGCCAGCAGCGTGACAGGGGTAGCCTACGAGCAGTACTTC. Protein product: CASSVTGVAYEQYF.

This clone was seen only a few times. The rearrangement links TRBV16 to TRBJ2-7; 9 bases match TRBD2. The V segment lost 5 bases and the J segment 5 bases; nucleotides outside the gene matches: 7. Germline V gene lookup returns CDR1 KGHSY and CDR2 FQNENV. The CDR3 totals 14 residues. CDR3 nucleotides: TGTGCCAGCAGCAATCGCGGGGGGGCCCACGAGCAGTACTTC. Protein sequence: CASSNRGGAHEQYF.

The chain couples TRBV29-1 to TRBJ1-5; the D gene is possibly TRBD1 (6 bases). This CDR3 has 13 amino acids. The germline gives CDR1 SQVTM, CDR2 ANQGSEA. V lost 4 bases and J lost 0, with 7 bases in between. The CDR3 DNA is TGCAGCGTTGCAGGGGATAGCAATCAGCCCCAGCATTTT. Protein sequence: CSVAGDSNQPQHF. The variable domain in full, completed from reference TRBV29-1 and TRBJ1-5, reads SAVISQKPSRDICQRGTSLTIQCQVDSQVTMMFWYRQQPGQSLTLIATANQGSEATYESGFVIDKFPISRPNLTFSTLTVSNMSPEDSSIYLCSVAGDSNQPQHFGDGTRLSIL.

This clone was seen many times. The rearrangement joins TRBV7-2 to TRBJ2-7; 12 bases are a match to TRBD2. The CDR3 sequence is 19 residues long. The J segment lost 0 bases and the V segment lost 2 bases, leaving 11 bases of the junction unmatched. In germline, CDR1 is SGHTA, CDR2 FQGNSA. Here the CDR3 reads CASSLLIGLAGPSSYEQYF. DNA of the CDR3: TGTGCCAGCAGCTTACTCATAGGACTAGCGGGGCCCTCCTCCTACGAGCAGTACTTC.

The CDR3 DNA reads as TGTGCCAGCAGCCAAGATCCCCCGGGAGGGCAGTTCTTC. Protein: CASSQDPPGGQFF. The chain uses TRBV4-2 and TRBJ2-1; 7 bases fit TRBD2. Germline assignment: CDR1 LGHNA and CDR2 YNFKEQ. The CDR3 totals 13 residues. J was trimmed by 12 bases and V by 0 bases; bases with no gene match: 5.

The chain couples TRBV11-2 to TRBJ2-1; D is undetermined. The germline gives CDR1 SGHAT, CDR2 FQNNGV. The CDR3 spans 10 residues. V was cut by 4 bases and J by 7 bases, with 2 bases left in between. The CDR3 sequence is CASSWNEQFF. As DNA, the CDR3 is TGTGCCAGCAGCTGGAATGAGCAGTTCTTC.

This chain's CDR3 is CSVAKSDTGNTIYF. The CDR3 nucleotides read TGCAGCGTTGCAAAGTCAGATACTGGAAACACCATATATTTT. J is TRBJ1-3 and V is TRBV29-1; the D is unclear. The CDR3 covers 14 residues. CDR1 and CDR2 (germline): SQVTM, ANQGSEA. With 4 bases removed from V and 2 bases from J, the gap between germline ends came to 12 bases.